The 10 T cell receptor beta chains listed next were all sequenced from one sample in a study of blood T cells in healthy people across ages. With a J-beta primer mix and a sample-barcoded 5' primer, a second PCR ran about 6 to 11 cycles. MiXCR, run by TCRdb on the 5' RACE reads, gives a single entry per CDR3 protein. There are around 800,000 distinct CDR3 sequences in the sample; approximately 55% occur only once, and 41% lies in the top ten. Sequencing input: blood. The receptors here all came from a man aged 80 or over in good health.

The chain uses TRBV12-3 or TRBV12-4 and TRBJ1-5; D is unclear. The V and J ends lost 7 bases and 2 bases respectively, with 12 bases between them. This CDR3 is 14 amino acids long. CDR3 sequence reads: CASTVGPGNQPQHF. The DNA of the CDR3 is TGTGCCAGCACCGTAGGGCCGGGCAATCAGCCCCAGCATTTT.

The rearrangement uses TRBV9 and TRBJ2-5, with 9 bases fitting TRBD2. Trimming removed 2 bases from V and 3 bases from J; junction bases left unmatched: 17. The CDR3 sequence is 19 residues long. In germline, CDR1 is SGDLS, CDR2 YYNGEE. The CDR3 spells CASSVTTNAGLAGEETQYF. The CDR3 DNA sequence: TGTGCCAGCAGCGTCACGACAAACGCAGGTTTAGCGGGAGAAGAGACCCAGTACTTC.

In DNA form, the CDR3 reads TGCAGCGTTGAAGGCGGGGGCGCCCACAATGAGCAGTACTTC. As protein: CSVEGGGAHNEQYF. The gene calls are TRBV29-1 and TRBJ2-7; D perhaps matches TRBD2 (7 bases). This CDR3 region has 14 residues. CDR1 and CDR2 from the germline V gene are SQVTM and ANQGSEA. V lost 1 base and J 7 bases, leaving 17 bases between the germline ends.

This clonotype came up a few times. The chain joins TRBV9 to TRBJ1-2; 12 positions match TRBD1. The CDR3 loop spans 16 amino acids. The V and J ends lost 3 bases and 8 bases, in that order; junction bases with no gene match: 11. CDR1 is SGDLS and CDR2 is YYNGEE in the germline V gene. The DNA for the CDR3 is TGTGCCAGCAGCGCCGGGACAGGGGGCGCTTCGGACGGCTACACCTTC. It codes for CASSAGTGGASDGYTF.

V is TRBV4-1 and J is TRBJ1-2; 7 nucleotides match TRBD1. In germline, CDR1 is MGHRA, CDR2 YSYEKL. V lost 0 bases, J lost 2 bases, and 6 bases stayed unmatched. The CDR3 consists of 16 residues. The CDR3 loop is CASSQELSGGNYGYTF. The CDR3 DNA is TGCGCCAGCAGCCAAGAATTGTCAGGGGGAAACTATGGCTACACCTTC.

This clonotype was picked up one time. The chain links TRBV29-1 to TRBJ2-5; 14 bases fit TRBD2. The CDR3 extends over 14 amino acids. Germline CDR1 is SQVTM and CDR2 is ANQGSEA. With 7 bases clipped from V and 11 bases from J, the junction kept 12 bases outside the gene matches. CDR3 in amino acids: CSAGTSGRRDEQYF. The CDR3 DNA reads TGCAGCGCCGGGACTAGCGGGAGAAGAGATGAGCAGTACTTC.

The chain joins TRBV3-1 to TRBJ2-5; 7 bases align to TRBD2. The CDR3 totals 14 residues. J lost 11 bases, V lost 2 bases, and 11 bases had no gene match. The germline V gene has CDR1 LGHDT and CDR2 YNNKEL (reference sequence). CDR3 protein: CASSQRPPTSWQYF. The CDR3, as DNA: TGTGCCAGCAGCCAAAGGCCCCCGACTAGCTGGCAGTACTTC.

This clonotype appeared a single time. The chain couples TRBV6-1 to TRBJ1-1; D is ambiguous. From germline, CDR1 is MNHNS and CDR2 SASEGT. Trimming cost V 8 bases and J 6 bases, with 16 bases left between them. The CDR3 has 13 amino acids. The CDR3 nucleotides read TGTGCCAGCCTAACCGGGAAGGCGGCTGAAGCTTTCTTT. This sequence encodes CASLTGKAAEAFF.

This clonotype was seen many times. This sequence joins TRBV6-5 and TRBJ2-1; D possibly corresponds to TRBD2 (6 bases). Between the trimmed V and J ends, which lost 5 bases and 9 bases, there was a span of 17 bases. Germline V gene data show CDR1 as MNHEY and CDR2 as SVGAGI. This CDR3 is built from 14 residues. CDR3 in DNA: TGTGCCAGCAGTGCCTGGAGGGCCTTAAGTGAGCAGTTCTTC. It translates to CASSAWRALSEQFF.

V and J are TRBV9 and TRBJ2-6; 11 nucleotides agree with TRBD1. Germline V CDR1 and CDR2: SGDLS, YYNGEE. V trimming: 2 bases; J trimming: 2 bases; junction bases outside the gene matches: 3. CDR3 length equals 17 residues. The CDR3: CASSVGQGAAGANVLTF. The CDR3 DNA sequence: TGTGCCAGCAGCGTCGGACAGGGGGCAGCTGGGGCCAACGTCCTGACTTTC.